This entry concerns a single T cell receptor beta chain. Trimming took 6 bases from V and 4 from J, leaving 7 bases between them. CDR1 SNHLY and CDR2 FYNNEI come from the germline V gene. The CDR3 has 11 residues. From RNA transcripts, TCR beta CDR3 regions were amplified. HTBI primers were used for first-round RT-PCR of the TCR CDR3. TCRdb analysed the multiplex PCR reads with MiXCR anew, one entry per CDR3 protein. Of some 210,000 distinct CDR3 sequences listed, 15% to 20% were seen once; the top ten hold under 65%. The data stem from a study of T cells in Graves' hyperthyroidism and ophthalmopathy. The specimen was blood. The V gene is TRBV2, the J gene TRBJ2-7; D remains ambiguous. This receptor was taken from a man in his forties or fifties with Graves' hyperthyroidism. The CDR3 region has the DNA TGTGCCAGCAGGGATATATACGAGCAGTACTTC. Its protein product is CASRDIYEQYF.